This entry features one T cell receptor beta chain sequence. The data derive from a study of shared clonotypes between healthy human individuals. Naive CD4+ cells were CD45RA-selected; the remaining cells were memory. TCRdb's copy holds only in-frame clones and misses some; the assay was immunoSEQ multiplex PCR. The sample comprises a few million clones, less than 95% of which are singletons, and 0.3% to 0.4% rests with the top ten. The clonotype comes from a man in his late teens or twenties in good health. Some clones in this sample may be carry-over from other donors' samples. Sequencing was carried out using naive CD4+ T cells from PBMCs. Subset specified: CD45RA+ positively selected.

CDR3 loop: CASSFVGTSGGGSYNEQFF. The CDR3 DNA reads as TGTGCCAGCAGCTTTGTCGGGACTAGCGGAGGGGGCTCCTACAATGAGCAGTTCTTC. J is TRBJ2-1 and V is TRBV7-2, with 11 bases lining up with TRBD2. J was trimmed by 0 bases and V by 3 bases; bases with no gene match: 10. The CDR3 loop spans 19 amino acids. Germline V lookup: CDR1 SGHTA, CDR2 FQGNSA.